This T cell receptor beta chain emerged from a study of blood T cell repertoires in COVID-19. The overall study: Both acute and convalescent COVID-19 samples were obtained from the United States, Italy and Spain. Nucleic acid was either cDNA or gDNA, and it came from T cells, B-cell-depleted T cells, or PBMCs.

The CDR3 extends over 15 amino acids. Germline V gene lookup returns CDR1 SGDLS and CDR2 YYNGEE. The ends were cut back, 1 base at V and 4 bases at J, with 14 bases in the middle. Original processing notes: Amplification from reference gene primers served as the basis for estimated nucleated cell counts. Profiling relied on immunoSEQ multiplex PCR, and the TCRdb table lists in-frame clones only, not all of them. The D gene and trimming were derived from the DNA, and the V and J assignments and clone size from that table. There are 50,000 to 70,000 clones in the sample; around 76% occur only once, and around 20% lies in the top ten.

This receptor was identified in a man between 50 and 59 years old with active or convalescent COVID-19. The sample was peripheral blood. J is TRBJ1-2 and V is TRBV9; D is possibly TRBD1 (5 bases). CDR3: CASSVMGGSGYGYTF. CDR3 in DNA: TGTGCCAGCAGCGTAATGGGGGGGAGCGGCTATGGCTACACCTTC.